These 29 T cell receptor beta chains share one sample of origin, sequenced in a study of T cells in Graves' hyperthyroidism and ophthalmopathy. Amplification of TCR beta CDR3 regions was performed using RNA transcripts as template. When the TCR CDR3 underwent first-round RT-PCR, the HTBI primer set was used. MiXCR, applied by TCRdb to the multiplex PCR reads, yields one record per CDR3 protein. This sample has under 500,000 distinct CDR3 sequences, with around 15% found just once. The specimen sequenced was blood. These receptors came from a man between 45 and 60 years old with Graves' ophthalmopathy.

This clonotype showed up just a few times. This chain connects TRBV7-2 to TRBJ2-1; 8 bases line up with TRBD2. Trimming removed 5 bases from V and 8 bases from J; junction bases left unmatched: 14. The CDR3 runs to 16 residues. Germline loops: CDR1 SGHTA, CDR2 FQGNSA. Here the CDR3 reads CASSRLSGRAGYEQFF. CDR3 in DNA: TGTGCCAGCAGCCGACTCAGCGGGAGAGCCGGCTATGAGCAGTTCTTC.

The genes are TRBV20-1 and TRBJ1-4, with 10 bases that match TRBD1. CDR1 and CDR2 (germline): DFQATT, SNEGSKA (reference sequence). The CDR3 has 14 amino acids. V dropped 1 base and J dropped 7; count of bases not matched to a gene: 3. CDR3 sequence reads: CSARATGGFEKLFF. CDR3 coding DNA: TGCAGTGCTAGAGCGACAGGGGGCTTTGAAAAACTGTTTTTT.

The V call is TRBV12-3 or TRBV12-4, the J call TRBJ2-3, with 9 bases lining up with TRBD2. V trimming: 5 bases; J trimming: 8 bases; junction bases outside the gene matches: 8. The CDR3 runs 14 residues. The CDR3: CASSISGSRATQYF. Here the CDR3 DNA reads TGTGCCAGCAGTATTAGCGGGAGTCGGGCTACGCAGTATTTT.

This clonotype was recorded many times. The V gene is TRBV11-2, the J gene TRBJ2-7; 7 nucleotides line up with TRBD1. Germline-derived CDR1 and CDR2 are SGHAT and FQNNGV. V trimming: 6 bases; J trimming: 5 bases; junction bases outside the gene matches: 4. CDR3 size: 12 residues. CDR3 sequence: CASRGQANEQYF. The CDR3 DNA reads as TGTGCCAGCAGAGGACAGGCTAACGAGCAGTACTTC.

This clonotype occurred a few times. The CDR3 sequence: CAISELGLAGSQDTQYF. In nucleotides, the CDR3 is TGTGCCATCAGTGAACTAGGACTAGCGGGAAGTCAAGATACGCAGTATTTT. The chain combines TRBV10-3 with TRBJ2-3; the match to TRBD2 covers 12 bases. The CDR3 runs 17 residues. V shed 3 bases and J 5 bases; nucleotides not matched to a gene: 9. Looked up from germline, CDR1 is ENHRY and CDR2 is SYGVKD.

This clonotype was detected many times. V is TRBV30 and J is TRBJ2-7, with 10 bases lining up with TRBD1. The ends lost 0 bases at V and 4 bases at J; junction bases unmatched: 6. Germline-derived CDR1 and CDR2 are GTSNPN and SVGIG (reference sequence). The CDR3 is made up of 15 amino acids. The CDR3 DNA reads TGTGCCTGGAGTGTAGCCGGGACAGGGGCTTACGAGCAGTACTTC. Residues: CAWSVAGTGAYEQYF.

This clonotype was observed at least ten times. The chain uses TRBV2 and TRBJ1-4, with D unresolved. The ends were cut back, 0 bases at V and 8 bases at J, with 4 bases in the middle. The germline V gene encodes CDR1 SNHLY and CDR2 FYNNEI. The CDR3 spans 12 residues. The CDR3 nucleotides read TGTGCCAGCAGTGAAGCCTTGGAAAAACTGTTTTTT. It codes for CASSEALEKLFF. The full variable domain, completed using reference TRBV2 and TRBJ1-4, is EPEVTQTPSHQVTQMGQEVILRCVPISNHLYFYWYRQILGQKVEFLVSFYNNEISEKSEIFDDQFSVERPDGSNFTLKIRSTKLEDSAMYFCASSEALEKLFFGSGTQLSVL.

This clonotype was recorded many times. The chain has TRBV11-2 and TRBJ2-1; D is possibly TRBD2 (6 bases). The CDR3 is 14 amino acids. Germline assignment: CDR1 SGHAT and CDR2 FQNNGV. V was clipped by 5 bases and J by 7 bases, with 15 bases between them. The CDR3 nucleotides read TGTGCCAGCAGCCCCCTCCTGGCGGGAAATGAGCAGTTCTTC. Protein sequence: CASSPLLAGNEQFF.

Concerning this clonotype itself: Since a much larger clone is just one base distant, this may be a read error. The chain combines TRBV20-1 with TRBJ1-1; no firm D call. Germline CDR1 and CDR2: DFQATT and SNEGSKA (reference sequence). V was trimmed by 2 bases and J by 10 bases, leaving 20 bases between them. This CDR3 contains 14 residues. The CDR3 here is CSARPLDSKLGAFF. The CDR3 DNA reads TGCAGTGCTAGACCCCTGGACTCTAAGTTAGGAGCTTTCTTT.

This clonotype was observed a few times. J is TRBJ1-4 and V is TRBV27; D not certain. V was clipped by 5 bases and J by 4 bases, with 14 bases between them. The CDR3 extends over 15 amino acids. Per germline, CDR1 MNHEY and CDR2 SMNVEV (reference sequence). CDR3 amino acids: CASSREWGFNEKLFF. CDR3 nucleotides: TGTGCCAGCAGTCGAGAGTGGGGTTTTAATGAAAAACTGTTTTTT.

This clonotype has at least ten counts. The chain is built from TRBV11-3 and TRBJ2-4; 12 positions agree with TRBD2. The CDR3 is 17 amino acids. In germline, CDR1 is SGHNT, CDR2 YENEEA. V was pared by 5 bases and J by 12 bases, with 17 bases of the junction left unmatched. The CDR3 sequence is CASSPGPLTSGSGDQYF. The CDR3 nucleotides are TGTGCCAGCAGCCCGGGGCCTTTGACTAGCGGGAGTGGGGATCAGTACTTC.

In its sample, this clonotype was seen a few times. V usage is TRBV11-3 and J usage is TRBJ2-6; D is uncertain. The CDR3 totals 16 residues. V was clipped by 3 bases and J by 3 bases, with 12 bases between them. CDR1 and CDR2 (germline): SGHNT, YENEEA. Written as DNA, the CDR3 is TGTGCCAGCAGCTTGTTCGGTTCTCGTGGGGCCAACGTCCTGACTTTC. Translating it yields CASSLFGSRGANVLTF.

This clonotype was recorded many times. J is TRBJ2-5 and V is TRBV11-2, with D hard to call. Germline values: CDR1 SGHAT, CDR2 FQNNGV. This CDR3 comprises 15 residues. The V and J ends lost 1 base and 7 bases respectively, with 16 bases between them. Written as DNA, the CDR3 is TGTGCCAGCAGCTTAGGAACAAGGTCAAGAGGGACCCAGTACTTC. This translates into CASSLGTRSRGTQYF.

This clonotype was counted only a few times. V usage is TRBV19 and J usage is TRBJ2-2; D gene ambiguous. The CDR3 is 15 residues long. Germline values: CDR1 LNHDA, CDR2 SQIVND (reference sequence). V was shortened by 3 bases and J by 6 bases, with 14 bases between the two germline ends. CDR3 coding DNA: TGTGCCAGTAGTATTACAGCCTCGGTTCCCGGGGAGCTGTTTTTT. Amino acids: CASSITASVPGELFF.

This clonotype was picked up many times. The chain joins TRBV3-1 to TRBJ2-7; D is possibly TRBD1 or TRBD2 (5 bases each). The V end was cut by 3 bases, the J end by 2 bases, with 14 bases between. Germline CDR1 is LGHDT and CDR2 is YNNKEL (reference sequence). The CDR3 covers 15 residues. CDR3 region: CASSQGTPGTYEQYF. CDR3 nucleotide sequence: TGTGCCAGCAGCCAGGGGACCCCAGGCACCTACGAGCAGTACTTC.

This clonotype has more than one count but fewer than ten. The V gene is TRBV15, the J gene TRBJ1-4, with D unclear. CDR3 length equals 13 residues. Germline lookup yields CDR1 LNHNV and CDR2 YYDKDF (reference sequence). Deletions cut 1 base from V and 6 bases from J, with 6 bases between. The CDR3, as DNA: TGTGCCACCAGCAGAGGTGAAGATGAAAAACTGTTTTTT. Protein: CATSRGEDEKLFF.

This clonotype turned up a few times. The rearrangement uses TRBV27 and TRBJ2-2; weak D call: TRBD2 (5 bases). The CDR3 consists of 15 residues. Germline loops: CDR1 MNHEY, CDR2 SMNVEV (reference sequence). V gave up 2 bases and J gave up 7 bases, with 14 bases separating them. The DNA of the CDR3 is TGTGCCAGCAGTTTAAAAACTACGGGAAACGGGGAGCTGTTTTTT. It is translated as CASSLKTTGNGELFF.

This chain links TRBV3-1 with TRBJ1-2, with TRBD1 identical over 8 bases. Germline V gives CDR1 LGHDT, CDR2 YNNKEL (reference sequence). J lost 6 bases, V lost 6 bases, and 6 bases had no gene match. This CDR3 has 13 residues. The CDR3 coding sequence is TGTGCCAGCAGACCGACAGGGGTCGATGGCTACACCTTC. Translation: CASRPTGVDGYTF.

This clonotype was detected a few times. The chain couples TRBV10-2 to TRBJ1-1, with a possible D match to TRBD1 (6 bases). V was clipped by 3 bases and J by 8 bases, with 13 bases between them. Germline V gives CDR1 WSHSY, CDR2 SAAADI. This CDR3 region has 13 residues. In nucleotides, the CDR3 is TGCGCCAGCAGTGAAGAATTGGACAGAGAAGCTTTCTTT. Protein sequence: CASSEELDREAFF.

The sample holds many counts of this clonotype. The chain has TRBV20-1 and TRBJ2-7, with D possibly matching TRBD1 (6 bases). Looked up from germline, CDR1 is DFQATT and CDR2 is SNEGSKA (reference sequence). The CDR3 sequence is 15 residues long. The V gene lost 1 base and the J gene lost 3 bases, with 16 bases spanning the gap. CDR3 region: CSARVNRAGFYEQYF. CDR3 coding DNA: TGCAGTGCTAGAGTTAACAGGGCCGGATTCTACGAGCAGTACTTC.

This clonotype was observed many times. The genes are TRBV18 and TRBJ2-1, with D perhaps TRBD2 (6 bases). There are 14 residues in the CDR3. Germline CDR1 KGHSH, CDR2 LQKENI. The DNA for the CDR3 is TGTGCTACCCTGGCGGGGCGGTCCTACAATGAGCAGTTCTTC. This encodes CATLAGRSYNEQFF. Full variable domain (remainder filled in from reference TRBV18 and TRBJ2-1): NAGVMQNPRHLVRRRGQEARLRCSPMKGHSHVYWYRQLPEEGLKFMVYLQKENIIDESGMPKERFSAEFPKEGPSILRIQQVVRGDSAAYFCATLAGRSYNEQFFGPGTRLTVL.

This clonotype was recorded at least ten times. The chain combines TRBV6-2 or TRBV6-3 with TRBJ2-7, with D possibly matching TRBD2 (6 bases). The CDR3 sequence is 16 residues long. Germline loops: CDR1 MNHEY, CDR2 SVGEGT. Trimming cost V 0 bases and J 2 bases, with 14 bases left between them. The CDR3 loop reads CASSYSLPGLTYEQYF. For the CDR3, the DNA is TGTGCCAGCAGTTACTCTCTGCCGGGACTGACCTACGAGCAGTACTTC.

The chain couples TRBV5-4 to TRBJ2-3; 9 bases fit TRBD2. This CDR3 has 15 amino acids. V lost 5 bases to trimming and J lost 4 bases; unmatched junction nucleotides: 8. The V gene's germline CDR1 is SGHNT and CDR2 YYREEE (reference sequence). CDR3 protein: CASRGGRAWSDTQYF. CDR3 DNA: TGTGCCAGCAGGGGCGGGAGGGCTTGGTCAGATACGCAGTATTTT.

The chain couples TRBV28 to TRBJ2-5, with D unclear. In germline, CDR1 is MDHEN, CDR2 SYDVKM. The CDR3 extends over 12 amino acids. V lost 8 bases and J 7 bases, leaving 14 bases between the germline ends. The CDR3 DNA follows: TGTGCCAGCGGTCTCTCCCTCGGGACCCAGTACTTC. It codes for CASGLSLGTQYF.

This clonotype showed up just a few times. The CDR3 DNA sequence: TGTGCCAGCAGCCCTCGACTAGTGGAGGGAACCGGGGAGCTGTTTTTT. Protein product: CASSPRLVEGTGELFF. The gene calls are TRBV27 and TRBJ2-2; tentatively, D is TRBD2 (6 bases). Looked up from germline, CDR1 is MNHEY and CDR2 is SMNVEV (reference sequence). Trimming removed 6 bases at V and 5 bases at J, with 19 bases between. The CDR3 is 16 amino acids.

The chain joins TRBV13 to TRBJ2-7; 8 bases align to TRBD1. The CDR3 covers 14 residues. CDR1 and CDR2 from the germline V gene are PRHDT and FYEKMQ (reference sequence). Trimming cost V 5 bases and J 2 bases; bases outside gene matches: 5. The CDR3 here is CASSRDRNTYEQYF. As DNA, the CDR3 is TGTGCCAGCAGCAGGGACAGGAACACCTACGAGCAGTACTTC.

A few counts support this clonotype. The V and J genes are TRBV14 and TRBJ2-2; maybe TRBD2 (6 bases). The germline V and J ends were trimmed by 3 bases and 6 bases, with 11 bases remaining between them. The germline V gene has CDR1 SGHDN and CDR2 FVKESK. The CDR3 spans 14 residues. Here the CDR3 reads CASSHGTRAGELFF. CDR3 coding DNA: TGTGCCAGCAGCCACGGGACTCGGGCCGGGGAGCTGTTTTTT.

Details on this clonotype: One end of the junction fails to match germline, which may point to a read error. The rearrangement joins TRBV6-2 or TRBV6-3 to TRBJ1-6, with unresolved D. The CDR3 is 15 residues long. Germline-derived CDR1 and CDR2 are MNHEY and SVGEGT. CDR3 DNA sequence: TGTGCCATCAGTGAGTCGGTCGGTGCCAACTCACCCCTCCACTTT. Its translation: CAISESVGANSPLHF.

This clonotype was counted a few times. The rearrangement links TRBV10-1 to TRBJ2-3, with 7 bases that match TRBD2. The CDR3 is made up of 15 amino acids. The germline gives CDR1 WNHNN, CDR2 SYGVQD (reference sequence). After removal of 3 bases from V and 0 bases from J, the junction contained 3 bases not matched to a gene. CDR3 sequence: CASSEAGSSTDTQYF. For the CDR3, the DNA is TGCGCCAGCAGTGAAGCGGGGTCTAGCACAGATACGCAGTATTTT.